This T cell receptor (beta chain) was documented in a study of cytomegalovirus exposure and HLA in healthy donors. Whole-study results and caveats: For most subjects, TCR beta sequences were reported to predict HLA-A and HLA-B alleles with accuracy.

V shed 1 base and J 0 bases; nucleotides not matched to a gene: 6. Germline lookup yields CDR1 SGHTA and CDR2 FQGTGA. The CDR3 runs 17 residues. Vbeta (60) and Jbeta (13) primers were used in the PCR. Only in-frame clones appear in the TCRdb table, and some are missing; sequencing was by immunoSEQ multiplex PCR. The listing contains approximately 110,000 clones. With regard to this clone: Its antigen is still unknown.

The chain combines TRBV7-3 with TRBJ2-1; 7 nucleotides line up with TRBD2. The sample comprised PBMCs. This TCR was sampled from a man aged 35 to 55 in good health and CMV-seronegative. The CDR3 loop is CASSLIPGLSSYNEQFF. The CDR3 DNA sequence: TGTGCCAGCAGCTTAATTCCGGGACTAAGCTCCTACAATGAGCAGTTCTTC.